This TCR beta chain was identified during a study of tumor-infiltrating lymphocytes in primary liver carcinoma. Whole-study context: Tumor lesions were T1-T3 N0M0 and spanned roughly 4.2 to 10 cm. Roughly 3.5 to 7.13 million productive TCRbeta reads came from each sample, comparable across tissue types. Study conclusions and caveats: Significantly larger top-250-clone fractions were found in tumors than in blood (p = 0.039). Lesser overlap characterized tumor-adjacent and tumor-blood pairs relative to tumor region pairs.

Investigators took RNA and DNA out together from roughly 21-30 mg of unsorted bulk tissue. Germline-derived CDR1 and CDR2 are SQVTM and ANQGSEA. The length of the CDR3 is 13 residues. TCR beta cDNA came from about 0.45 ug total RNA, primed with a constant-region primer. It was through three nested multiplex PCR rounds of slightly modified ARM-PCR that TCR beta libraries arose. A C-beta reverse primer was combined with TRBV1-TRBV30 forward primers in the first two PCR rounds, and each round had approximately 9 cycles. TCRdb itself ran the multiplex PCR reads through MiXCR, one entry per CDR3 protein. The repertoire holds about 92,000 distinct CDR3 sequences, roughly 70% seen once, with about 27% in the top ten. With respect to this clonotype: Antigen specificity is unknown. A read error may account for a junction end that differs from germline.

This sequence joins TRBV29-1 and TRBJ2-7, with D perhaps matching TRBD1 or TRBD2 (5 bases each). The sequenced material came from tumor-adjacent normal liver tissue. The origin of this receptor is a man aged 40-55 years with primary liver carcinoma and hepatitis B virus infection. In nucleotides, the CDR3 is TGCAGCATTCCCGGGACGGATTCCTACAAGCAGTACTTC. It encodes CSIPGTDSYKQYF.